A selection of T cell receptor beta chains follows, all from one sample in a study of T cell repertoires in cytomegalovirus infection. These receptors have no identified antigens. Each CDR3 protein is one row after TCRdb ran MiXCR on the reads. The sample shows roughly 860,000 distinct CDR3 sequences, approximately 30% of them seen only once. Sequencing used cultured CD8+ T cells from PBMCs, obtained from culture after CMV antigen stimulation. These receptors were collected from a human donor in good health (CMV status not recorded). Some clones in this sample may be carry-over from other donors' samples. Each CDR3 is given with its conserved first and last residue. The order of the fields is D gene, V gene, clone size, J gene, CDR3 protein, CDR3 DNA. A D gene is named only where the DNA matches it firmly. The listing skips clone size in some rows; elsewhere it reads once, few, many or a size class.

NA	TRBV15	NA	TRBJ1-5	CATSRSLDGNQPQHF	TGTGCCACCAGCAGAAGCCTGGACGGTAATCAGCCCCAGCATTTT
TRBD2	TRBV20-1	once	TRBJ2-5	CSAREKTAGGRETQYF	TGCAGTGCTAGAGAGAAGACGGCGGGGGGCCGGGAGACCCAGTACTTC
TRBD1	TRBV15	NA	TRBJ2-1	CATSGDSSRSHEQFF	TGTGCCACCAGCGGGGACAGCTCCCGATCCCATGAGCAGTTCTTC
TRBD1	TRBV6-1	many	TRBJ1-2	CASIRSGQGTYGYTF	TGTGCCAGCATCAGGTCGGGACAGGGGACCTATGGCTACACCTTC
NA	TRBV9	few	TRBJ2-6	CASSRWGGRGANVLTF	TGTGCCAGCAGCCGGTGGGGGGGGCGCGGGGCCAACGTCCTGACTTTC
TRBD1	TRBV19	NA	TRBJ2-7	CASSIRGQGLNEQYF	TGTGCCAGTAGTATAAGGGGACAGGGTCTAAACGAGCAGTACTTC
NA	TRBV27	few	TRBJ1-6	CASSLSDVPQGALHF	TGTGCCAGCAGTTTATCTGACGTTCCACAGGGCGCCCTCCACTTT
NA	TRBV6-2/TRBV6-3	NA	TRBJ2-1	CASSYSGSGWDVYNEQFF	TGTGCCAGCAGTTATTCAGGAAGCGGGTGGGACGTGTACAATGAGCAGTTCTTC
NA	TRBV5-6	NA	TRBJ2-1	CASSSNPGSSYNEQFF	TGTGCCAGCAGCTCCAACCCAGGGAGCTCCTACAATGAGCAGTTCTTC
NA	TRBV29-1	few	TRBJ1-2	CSVPSRTAYGYTF	TGCAGCGTTCCTTCCCGAACAGCGTATGGCTACACCTTC
TRBD1	TRBV7-9	few	TRBJ1-2	CASSSPDRTFNYGYTF	TGTGCCAGCAGCTCCCCGGACAGGACTTTTAACTATGGCTACACCTTC
NA	TRBV4-1	few	TRBJ1-4	CASSHRSDSNEKLFF	TGCGCCAGCAGCCACCGATCGGACAGTAATGAAAAACTGTTTTTT
NA	TRBV6-1	NA	TRBJ2-7	CASSSPRGSDYEQYF	TGTGCCAGCAGTTCACCCAGGGGTTCGGACTACGAGCAGTACTTC
NA	TRBV28	once	TRBJ1-1	CASSLLRQSEAFF	TGTGCCAGCAGTTTATTGAGGCAATCTGAAGCTTTCTTT
NA	TRBV6-1	few	TRBJ2-1	CASSRAQSLQEEQFF	TGTGCCAGCAGTAGGGCCCAGAGTCTTCAGGAGGAGCAGTTCTTC
TRBD1	TRBV6-1	many	TRBJ2-1	CASSSDRGSYNEQFF	TGTGCCAGCAGTTCCGACAGGGGCTCCTACAATGAGCAGTTCTTC
NA	TRBV7-9	few	TRBJ2-3	CASSLDQGWTDTQYF	TGTGCCAGCAGCTTAGACCAGGGATGGACAGATACGCAGTATTTT
NA	TRBV7-6	many	TRBJ2-7	CASSLFPAYEQYF	TGTGCCAGCAGCTTATTCCCGGCCTACGAGCAGTACTTC
NA	TRBV5-4	NA	TRBJ2-2	CASTLMGELFF	TGTGCCAGCACCCTGATGGGGGAGCTGTTTTTT
NA	TRBV10-3	NA	TRBJ1-5	CAISAGERQPQHF	TGTGCCATCAGTGCCGGGGAAAGGCAGCCCCAGCATTTT
TRBD2	TRBV9	few	TRBJ2-2	CASSSNRAGVDYSTTGELFF	TGTGCCAGCAGCTCTAACCGGGCGGGGGTCGACTATTCGACCACCGGGGAGCTGTTTTTT
TRBD2	TRBV4-1	NA	TRBJ2-2	CASSQGPTSGYNTGELFF	TGCGCCAGCAGCCAAGGCCCCACTAGCGGGTACAACACCGGGGAGCTGTTTTTT
NA	TRBV7-9	NA	TRBJ2-2	CASSDPPNTGELFF	TGTGCCAGCAGCGACCCCCCGAACACCGGGGAGCTGTTTTTT
TRBD1	TRBV20-1	NA	TRBJ2-1	CSAHEPGTGLYNEQFF	TGCAGTGCACATGAACCCGGGACAGGGCTCTACAATGAGCAGTTCTTC
NA	TRBV19	NA	TRBJ2-1	CASSIAPGGLNEQFF	TGTGCCAGTAGTATTGCGCCTGGCGGGTTGAATGAGCAGTTCTTC
NA	TRBV20-1	NA	TRBJ2-3	CSAGRGAVLDTQYF	TGCAGTGCTGGCAGGGGGGCCGTGCTGGATACGCAGTATTTT